This T cell receptor (beta chain) derives from a study of cytomegalovirus exposure and HLA in healthy donors. Findings and caveats of the study: V- and J-gene trimming in TCR beta was tied to a missense DCLRE1C variant by an analysis performed later. Later on, an analysis showed TCR association rates differing by HLA locus, with DRB1 the most and HLA-C the fewest.

PCR was performed using 60 Vbeta and 13 Jbeta primers. Profiling relied on immunoSEQ multiplex PCR, and the TCRdb table lists in-frame clones only, not all of them. The sample shows around 150,000 clones, roughly 80% of them seen only once. Germline assignment: CDR1 SGHAT and CDR2 FQNNGV. The CDR3 is made up of 14 amino acids. With V trimmed by 1 base and J by 6 bases, 6 bases remained unmatched. As concerns this clone: Its target is not known.

The sequencing input was PBMCs. This TCR was sampled from a man younger than 40 in good health and CMV-seropositive. This chain links TRBV11-2 with TRBJ2-7; 7 bases are shared with TRBD2. CDR3 bases: TGTGCCAGCAGCTTAGTTGCGGGGGAGGTCGAGCAGTACTTC. The encoded protein is CASSLVAGEVEQYF.